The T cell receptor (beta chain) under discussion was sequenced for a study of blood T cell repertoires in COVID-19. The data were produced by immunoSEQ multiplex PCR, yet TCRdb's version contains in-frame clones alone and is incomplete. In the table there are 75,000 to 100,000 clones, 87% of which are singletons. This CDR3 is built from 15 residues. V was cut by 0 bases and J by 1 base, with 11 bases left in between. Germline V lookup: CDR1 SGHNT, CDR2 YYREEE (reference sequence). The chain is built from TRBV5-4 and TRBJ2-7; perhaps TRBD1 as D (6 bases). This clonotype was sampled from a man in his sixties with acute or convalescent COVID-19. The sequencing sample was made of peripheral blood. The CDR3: CASSLGAGDSYEQYF. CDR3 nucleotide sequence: TGTGCCAGCAGCTTGGGGGCAGGGGATTCCTACGAGCAGTACTTC.